These T cell receptor beta chains were read from a single sample in a study of T and B cells in COVID-19 patients. MiXCR, run by TCRdb on the multiplex PCR reads, gives a single entry per CDR3 protein. This table holds around 20,000 distinct CDR3 sequences, over 25% found once. Sequencing was carried out using blood. Source of these receptors: a human donor who had recovered from COVID-19. Both conserved end residues are part of each CDR3. Clone sizes are given selectively: once, few, many, or a class where the clone is expanded.

>TRBV18|TRBJ2-7|many
CASSPGQGAYEQYF
>TRBV7-9|TRBJ2-3|-
CASSSATDTQYF
>TRBV5-1|TRBJ2-1|few
CASSLPGLATYEQFF
>TRBV5-4|TRBJ2-5|few
CASSPSGGLEGQYF
>TRBV6-5|TRBJ2-1|few
CASSASGGNYNEQFF
>TRBV18|TRBJ2-1|-
CTSSPGGGDEQFF
>TRBV30|TRBJ1-5|-
CAWSAPTGGGQHQHF
>TRBV30|TRBJ1-6|-
CAWSVPGQANYNSPLHF
>TRBV5-1|TRBJ2-6|-
CASSPQGANVLTF
>TRBV11-3|TRBJ1-6|medium-sized
CASSRPGTGAGYNSPLHF